This entry features one TCR beta chain sequence. What it binds is not known. These data belong to a study of lymphopenia after photon versus proton radiotherapy. Study-wide findings and caveats: Relative stability marked proton patients; photon patients lost diversity and naive cells. Post-nadir diversity loss with photons came from oligoclonal expansion, particularly CD8+ Temra cells.

This CDR3 is 16 amino acids long. Germline CDR1 and CDR2: MGHRA and YSYEKL. V lost 2 bases, J lost 1 base, and 11 bases lay in between. Produced via immunoSEQ multiplex PCR; TCRdb's table is partial and in-frame only. In the table there are 150,000 to 200,000 clones, 75% to 90% of which are singletons. The sample consisted of peripheral blood, taken from a patient treated with photon-based radiotherapy. The receptor's source is a man aged 45-65 years with gastric cancer. The rearrangement links TRBV4-1 to TRBJ2-2; D unresolved. The CDR3 nucleotides read TGCGCCAGCAGCCAAAGGGAACGAGGGAACACCGGGGAGCTGTTTTTT. It specifies CASSQRERGNTGELFF.